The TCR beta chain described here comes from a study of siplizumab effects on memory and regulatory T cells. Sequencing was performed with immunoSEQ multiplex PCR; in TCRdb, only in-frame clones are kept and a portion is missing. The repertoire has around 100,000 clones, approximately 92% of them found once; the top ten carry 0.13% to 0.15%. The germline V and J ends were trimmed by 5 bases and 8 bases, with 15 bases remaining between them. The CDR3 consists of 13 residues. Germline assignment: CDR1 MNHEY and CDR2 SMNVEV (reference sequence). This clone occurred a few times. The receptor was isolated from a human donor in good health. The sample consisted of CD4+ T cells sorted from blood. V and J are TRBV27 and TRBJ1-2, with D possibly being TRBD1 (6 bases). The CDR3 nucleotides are TGTGCCAGCAGTCCGCGGGGGGGCGGGGGCTACACCTTC. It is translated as CASSPRGGGGYTF.